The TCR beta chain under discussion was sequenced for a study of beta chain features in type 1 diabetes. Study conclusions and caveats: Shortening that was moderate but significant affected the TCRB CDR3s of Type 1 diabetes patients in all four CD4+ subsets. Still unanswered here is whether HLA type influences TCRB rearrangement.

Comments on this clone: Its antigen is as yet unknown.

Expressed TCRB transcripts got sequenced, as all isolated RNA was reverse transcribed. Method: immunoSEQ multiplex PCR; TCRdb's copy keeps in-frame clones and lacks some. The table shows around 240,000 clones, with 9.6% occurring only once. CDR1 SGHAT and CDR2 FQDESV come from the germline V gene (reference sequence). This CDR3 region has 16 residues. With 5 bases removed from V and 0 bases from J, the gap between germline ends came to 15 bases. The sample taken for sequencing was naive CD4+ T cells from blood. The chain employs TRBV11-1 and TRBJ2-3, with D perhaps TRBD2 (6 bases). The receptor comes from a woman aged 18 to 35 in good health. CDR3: CASSRLAGLSTDTQYF. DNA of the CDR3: TGTGCCAGCAGCCGGCTGGCGGGGCTTAGCACAGATACGCAGTATTTT.